This T cell receptor (beta chain) was captured in a study of blood T cell repertoires in COVID-19. Study summary: The study drew acute and convalescent COVID-19 samples from the United States, Italy and Spain.

Source study methods: Amplification of reference gene primers was used by the study to estimate nucleated cell counts. Data came from immunoSEQ multiplex PCR; TCRdb stores just in-frame clones and leaves some out. For V, J and clone size, that table is used; D and trimming come from the DNA. The repertoire holds some 99,000 clones, with around 83% as singletons. In germline, CDR1 is MGHDK, CDR2 SYGVNS. The CDR3 is made up of 16 amino acids. Trimming cost V 1 base and J 2 bases; bases outside gene matches: 5. The sample holds one count of this clone. V and J are TRBV25-1 and TRBJ1-3; 7 bases are shared with TRBD1. Sequencing used peripheral blood. This receptor was identified in a woman older than 75 with active or convalescent COVID-19. CDR3 coding DNA: TGTGCCAGCAGTGAATTATGGCAGGGGGCTGGAAACACCATATATTTT. Its protein product is CASSELWQGAGNTIYF.